This passage covers 17 T cell receptor beta chains from one sample sequenced in a study of control samples from healthy donors and cancer patients. This table comes from immunoSEQ multiplex PCR, and its TCRdb copy is limited to in-frame clones, with some not included. The data hold about 95,000 clones, with 88% observed a single time. Sequencing input: blood. The receptors were gathered from a woman aged 70-85 years in good health.

This rearrangement joins TRBV18 to TRBJ1-3, with D unclear. The CDR3 totals 13 residues. Trimming stripped 5 bases from V and 0 bases from J, with 5 bases between. CDR1 and CDR2 (germline): KGHSH, LQKENI. CDR3 amino acids: CASSSNSGNTIYF. The CDR3 region has the DNA TGTGCCAGCTCATCCAACTCTGGAAACACCATATATTTT.

V and J are TRBV24-1 and TRBJ2-3; D gene uncertain. Trimming pared 1 base from V and 0 bases from J, leaving 7 bases between. CDR3 length equals 15 residues. Germline loops: CDR1 KGHDR, CDR2 SFDVKD. The CDR3 coding sequence is TGTGCCACCAGTGATTTTACGGCTAGCACAGATACGCAGTATTTT. Encoded protein: CATSDFTASTDTQYF.

The chain carries TRBV11-2 and TRBJ2-7; no firm D call. Germline V gene sequence: CDR1 SGHAT, CDR2 FQNNGV. The CDR3 sequence is 13 residues long. V lost 7 bases to trimming and J lost 6 bases, with 16 bases between them. This chain's CDR3 is CASTPLPGTEQYF. CDR3 DNA: TGTGCCAGCACCCCCCTGCCGGGTACCGAGCAGTACTTC.

The V and J genes are TRBV28 and TRBJ1-6, with a possible D match to TRBD1 (5 bases). This CDR3 is built from 13 residues. Germline V lookup: CDR1 MDHEN, CDR2 SYDVKM. The ends were cut back, 4 bases at V and 9 bases at J, with 10 bases in the middle. The CDR3 region has the DNA TGTGCCAGCAGTTCCCACGGGGGTTCACCCCTCCACTTT. Protein product: CASSSHGGSPLHF.

As DNA, the CDR3 is TGTGCCAGCAGCCATACAGCGACTAGCGGTTTAACGACTGAGCAGTTCTTC. Residues: CASSHTATSGLTTEQFF. The chain links TRBV3-1 (or the pseudogene TRBV3-2) to TRBJ2-1; 9 bases are shared with TRBD2. CDR3 size: 17 residues. Germline CDR1 and CDR2: LGHDT and YNNKEL (reference sequence). J lost 9 bases, V lost 3 bases, and 15 bases had no gene match.

Written as DNA, the CDR3 is TGCGCCAGCAGCCAGGGCGGGGTCCCGTCCTACAATGAGCAGTTCTTC. This encodes CASSQGGVPSYNEQFF. V gene TRBV4-1 combines with J gene TRBJ2-1; D possibly corresponds to TRBD2 (6 bases). The germline gives CDR1 MGHRA, CDR2 YSYEKL. V lost 3 bases and J lost 1, with 13 bases in between. The CDR3 runs to 16 residues.

The chain links TRBV9 to TRBJ1-3, with D uncertain. The V end was cut by 6 bases, the J end by 0 bases, with 10 bases between. Per the germline V gene, CDR1 is SGDLS and CDR2 is YYNGEE. This CDR3 has 14 amino acids. The CDR3 DNA sequence: TGTGCCAGCAACTCAGATCCCTCTGGAAACACCATATATTTT. Its translation is CASNSDPSGNTIYF.

The V call is TRBV20-1, the J call TRBJ2-7; D ambiguous. The germline V gene has CDR1 DFQATT and CDR2 SNEGSKA (reference sequence). The CDR3 loop spans 12 amino acids. Trimming shortened V by 3 bases and J by 3 bases, and 9 bases separated the two germline ends. This CDR3 reads CSASGGIYEQYF. The CDR3 nucleotides are TGCAGTGCTAGTGGTGGGATCTACGAGCAGTACTTC.

This clone was picked up one time. J is TRBJ2-5 and V is TRBV6-5; 11 bases map to TRBD2. The length of the CDR3 is 14 residues. In germline, CDR1 is MNHEY, CDR2 SVGAGI. The junction had 3 bases not matched to a gene; V was cut back by 7 bases and J by 2 bases. CDR3 nucleotide sequence: TGTGCCAGCACCACTAGCGGGGGACAAGAGACCCAGTACTTC. Translated: CASTTSGGQETQYF.

This chain uses TRBV30 with TRBJ1-2, with 8 bases that match TRBD1. Germline lookup yields CDR1 GTSNPN and CDR2 SVGIG (reference sequence). Losses at the gene ends were 1 base for V and 8 bases for J; bases not matched to a gene: 6. The CDR3 is 13 amino acids. This CDR3 reads CAWSAGGGGGYTF. Written as DNA, the CDR3 is TGTGCCTGGAGTGCAGGGGGCGGTGGGGGCTACACCTTC.

V and J are TRBV27 and TRBJ1-6, with TRBD1 matching over 7 bases. The length of the CDR3 is 16 residues. Per germline, CDR1 MNHEY and CDR2 SMNVEV (reference sequence). The V gene end was trimmed by 6 bases and the J gene end by 11 bases; junction bases not matched to a gene: 16. CDR3 sequence: CASRRGGGAGFAPLHF. For the CDR3, the DNA is TGTGCCAGCAGGCGTGGAGGGGGCGCGGGATTTGCACCCCTCCACTTT.

The rearrangement uses TRBV2 and TRBJ2-1; 9 bases map to TRBD1. The CDR3 has 15 amino acids. CDR1 and CDR2 (germline): SNHLY, FYNNEI. J gave up 2 bases and V 6 bases, and 5 bases lay outside the gene matches. This CDR3 is CASRVGQGPYNEQFF. Here the CDR3 DNA reads TGTGCCAGCAGGGTAGGACAGGGGCCCTACAATGAGCAGTTCTTC.

The chain uses TRBV12-3 or TRBV12-4 and TRBJ1-1, with 8 bases matching TRBD1. Losses at the gene ends were 3 bases for V and 11 bases for J; bases not matched to a gene: 8. The CDR3 is made up of 13 amino acids. The CDR3 spells CASSFTGGGIAFF. The CDR3, as DNA: TGTGCCAGCAGTTTTACAGGGGGAGGAATTGCTTTCTTT.

This chain uses TRBV15 with TRBJ1-1, with D uncertain. The CDR3 loop spans 14 amino acids. V gave up 0 bases and J gave up 0 bases, with 5 bases separating them. CDR1 and CDR2 (germline): LNHNV, YYDKDF (reference sequence). CDR3 protein: CATSRDLLNTEAFF. The CDR3 bases are TGTGCCACCAGCAGAGACCTCTTGAACACTGAAGCTTTCTTT.

The chain carries TRBV5-1 and TRBJ2-1, with 8 bases lining up with TRBD1. J was trimmed by 0 bases and V by 0 bases; bases with no gene match: 8. Germline V gene data show CDR1 as SGHRS and CDR2 as YFSETQ. The CDR3 totals 18 residues. CDR3: CASSLEAGGPSSYNEQFF. The CDR3 DNA reads as TGCGCCAGCAGCTTGGAGGCAGGGGGCCCAAGCTCCTACAATGAGCAGTTCTTC.

The CDR3 here is CASSIGLAGNYEQYF. The CDR3 nucleotides read TGTGCCAGTAGTATAGGGCTAGCGGGAAACTACGAGCAGTACTTC. The chain joins TRBV19 to TRBJ2-7; 9 bases are shared with TRBD2. Germline V gene lookup returns CDR1 LNHDA and CDR2 SQIVND (reference sequence). The CDR3 length is 15 residues. Losses at the gene ends were 1 base for V and 3 bases for J; bases not matched to a gene: 4.

This rearrangement joins TRBV5-4 to TRBJ2-2, with TRBD2 matching over 11 bases. The CDR3 loop spans 18 amino acids. V was pared by 4 bases and J by 1 base, with 9 bases of the junction left unmatched. The V gene's germline CDR1 is SGHNT and CDR2 YYREEE (reference sequence). The CDR3 region is CASSNPGTSGRNTGELFF. In DNA form, the CDR3 reads TGTGCCAGCAGCAATCCCGGGACTAGCGGAAGGAACACCGGGGAGCTGTTTTTT.